The 13 T cell receptor beta chains listed next were all sequenced from one sample in a study of blood T cell repertoires in COVID-19. The protocol was immunoSEQ multiplex PCR, while the TCRdb copy is restricted to in-frame clones and leaves out a portion. The table has roughly 200,000 clones, 82% seen once; the top ten hold approximately 4.7%. Sequencing used PBMCs or T cells enriched from blood (not recorded which). These receptors all come from a woman in her sixties with acute COVID-19.

The chain recombines TRBV18 with TRBJ2-7; D unclear. Germline V gene data show CDR1 as KGHSH and CDR2 as LQKENI. V was trimmed by 5 bases and J by 4 bases, leaving 15 bases between them. This CDR3 is built from 14 residues. The CDR3 bases are TGTGCCAGCTCAGAGTCAAAAGGAGCTTACGAGCAGTACGTC. As protein: CASSESKGAYEQYV.

The rearrangement uses TRBV3-1 (or the pseudogene TRBV3-2) and TRBJ2-7; D might be TRBD1 (5 bases). The CDR3 consists of 14 residues. CDR1 is LGHDT and CDR2 is YNNKEL in the germline V gene (reference sequence). The germline V and J ends were trimmed by 0 bases and 2 bases, with 8 bases remaining between them. DNA for the CDR3: TGTGCCAGCAGCCAAGAGTCAGGGACCTACGAGCAGTACTTC. It specifies CASSQESGTYEQYF.

CDR3 DNA: TGTGCCAGCAGCCCCACGGGTCCTGAGGGGGATCAGCCCCAGCATTTT. It yields the protein CASSPTGPEGDQPQHF. The V and J genes are TRBV7-4 and TRBJ1-5; a weak D match, TRBD1 (6 bases). The CDR3 loop spans 16 amino acids. Trimming cost V 5 bases and J 5 bases, with 19 bases left between them. Germline V gene data show CDR1 as SGHVT and CDR2 as SQSDAQ.

This clone was picked up a small number of times. This chain uses TRBV9 with TRBJ2-7; weak D call: TRBD2 (6 bases). V was pared by 3 bases and J by 3 bases, with 13 bases between. This CDR3 is built from 14 residues. Per germline, CDR1 SGDLS and CDR2 YYNGEE. The CDR3 loop is CASSAGDPGYEQYV. The CDR3 nucleotides are TGTGCCAGCAGCGCGGGGGACCCGGGCTACGAGCAGTACGTC.

This clone was observed a handful of times. The chain is built from TRBV6-5 and TRBJ1-2; TRBD1 might be the D (5 bases). This CDR3 contains 13 residues. V lost 5 bases and J 7 bases, leaving 14 bases between the germline ends. Germline V gives CDR1 MNHEY, CDR2 SVGAGI. The CDR3 is CASSPRGARGYTF. DNA of the CDR3: TGTGCCAGCAGTCCCCGTGGGGCCCGTGGCTACACCTTC.

The chain has TRBV9 and TRBJ1-1; D possibly corresponds to TRBD1 (6 bases). The CDR3 is 17 residues long. The ends were cut back, 4 bases at V and 1 base at J, with 20 bases in the middle. Germline CDR1 reads SGDLS; CDR2 reads YYNGEE. The DNA of the CDR3 is TGTGCCAGCAGCCCACACCCAGGGGTCAAGGAGAACACTGAAGCTTTCTTT. As protein: CASSPHPGVKENTEAFF.

The rearrangement links TRBV6-5 to TRBJ2-7; TRBD2 aligns across 8 bases. This CDR3 region has 15 residues. With 2 bases clipped from V and 0 bases from J, the junction kept 3 bases outside the gene matches. CDR1 and CDR2 (germline): MNHEY, SVGAGI. The CDR3 nucleotides are TGTGCCAGCAGTTACGCGGGGGGCGTCTCCTACGAGCAGTACTTC. This gives the protein CASSYAGGVSYEQYF.

The genes are TRBV5-4 and TRBJ2-4, with D perhaps matching TRBD1 (5 bases). The CDR3 covers 15 residues. With 6 bases removed from V and 10 bases from J, the gap between germline ends came to 23 bases. The germline V gene has CDR1 SGHNT and CDR2 YYREEE (reference sequence). DNA for the CDR3: TGTGCCAGCACCCCCGACCAGGGCCATCGCCTTATTCAGTACTTC. It is translated as CASTPDQGHRLIQYF.

This chain joins TRBV5-4 and TRBJ2-3, with D maybe TRBD1 (6 bases). Trimming pared 6 bases from V and 1 base from J, leaving 12 bases between. The CDR3 is 14 amino acids. Germline V gives CDR1 SGHNT, CDR2 YYREEE (reference sequence). CDR3 in DNA: TGTGCCAGCAAGCAGGGACACCGCACAGATACGCAGTATTTT. This encodes CASKQGHRTDTQYF.

J is TRBJ2-4 and V is TRBV5-1; 8 bases are shared with TRBD1. The V segment lost 4 bases and the J segment 5 bases; nucleotides outside the gene matches: 2. This CDR3 has 13 amino acids. The germline gives CDR1 SGHRS, CDR2 YFSETQ. The CDR3, as DNA: TGCGCCAGCAGCCAGGGACAGGAAAACATTCAGTACTTC. Translation gives CASSQGQENIQYF.

The rearrangement uses TRBV7-9 and TRBJ1-1; a possible D gene is TRBD1 (5 bases). Germline V lookup: CDR1 SEHNR, CDR2 FQNEAQ (reference sequence). The V gene lost 4 bases and the J gene lost 11 bases, with 14 bases spanning the gap. This CDR3 spans 12 amino acids. The CDR3 loop is CASSSIRGGAFF. CDR3 bases: TGTGCCAGCAGCTCTATCCGCGGGGGGGCTTTCTTT.

The rearrangement joins TRBV30 to TRBJ2-7, with D unresolved. This CDR3 is 14 amino acids long. Germline CDR1 reads GTSNPN; CDR2 reads SVGIG (reference sequence). V lost 0 bases and J lost 1, with 10 bases in between. The CDR3 sequence: CAWSVLLRSYEQYF. CDR3 DNA: TGTGCCTGGAGTGTACTTCTTAGATCCTACGAGCAGTACTTC.

V gene TRBV4-1 combines with J gene TRBJ2-1; D is perhaps TRBD1 (8 bases). This CDR3 is built from 16 residues. Germline V gene sequence: CDR1 MGHRA, CDR2 YSYEKL. The V end lost 0 bases, the J end lost 4 bases, and 13 bases lay between the germline ends. CDR3 protein: CASSQEGQGGYNEQFF. The CDR3 nucleotides are TGCGCCAGCAGCCAAGAAGGACAGGGAGGGTACAATGAGCAGTTCTTC.